This T cell receptor beta chain came from a study of T cell responses to AZD1222 COVID-19 vaccine. TCRdb's copy holds only in-frame clones and misses some; the assay was immunoSEQ multiplex PCR. The sample has some 120,000 clones, over 75% seen once; the top ten hold approximately 7.6%. Looked up from germline, CDR1 is ENHRY and CDR2 is SYGVKD. The V segment lost 7 bases and the J segment 6 bases; nucleotides outside the gene matches: 5. The CDR3 has 13 amino acids. The source is an adult in good health. This material consisted of peripheral blood, taken on day 0 of AZD1222 vaccination. The chain uses TRBV10-3 and TRBJ2-1; TRBD2 aligns across 8 bases. CDR3 nucleotides: TGTGCCATCACCGAGCGGGAGTCCAATGAGCAGTTCTTC. Encoded protein: CAITERESNEQFF.